This T cell receptor beta chain was obtained from a study of control samples from healthy donors and cancer patients. This CDR3 region has 13 residues. Germline loops: CDR1 SGHRS, CDR2 YFSETQ. The V and J ends lost 2 bases and 5 bases respectively, with 10 bases between them. Measured with immunoSEQ multiplex PCR; TCRdb has only the in-frame clones, and not every one. The sample holds tens of thousands of clones, roughly nine tenths seen once. The V gene is TRBV5-1, the J gene TRBJ1-1; D uncertain. Sequenced input: PBMCs. This TCR was recovered from a man between 60 and 70 years old with colorectal cancer. The CDR3 DNA follows: TGCGCCAGCAGCTTAACTACCTTGACTGAAGCTTTCTTT. Protein product: CASSLTTLTEAFF.